This TCR beta chain was obtained from a study of early T cells in non-severe SARS-CoV-2 infection. At the level of the study: Sequencing used unsorted whole-blood bulk RNA, so chains lack pairing.

Individual cDNA molecules received unique molecular identifiers during library preparation. TCRdb passed the 5' RACE reads through MiXCR, listing each CDR3 protein once. Here the sample spans tens of thousands of distinct CDR3 sequences, roughly 12% being singletons. The CDR3 totals 13 residues. Trimming shortened V by 6 bases and J by 1 base, and 10 bases separated the two germline ends. Germline V gene sequence: CDR1 SQVTM, CDR2 ANQGSEA. This clonotype was counted only a few times. The V and J genes are TRBV29-1 and TRBJ2-4; D is unresolved. The origin of this receptor is an adult who was a healthcare worker with PCR-confirmed SARS-CoV-2 infection or an uninfected control (not recorded which). Sequencing was performed on whole blood. The CDR3 DNA follows: TGCAGCGTAGGGCTTCGGGCCAAAAACATTCAGTACTTC. It is translated as CSVGLRAKNIQYF.